This T cell receptor (beta chain) was recovered during a study of blood T cell repertoires in COVID-19. The data were produced by immunoSEQ multiplex PCR, yet TCRdb's version contains in-frame clones alone and is incomplete. The sample includes about 210,000 clones, 88% of them seen just once. Germline CDR1 reads SGHAT; CDR2 reads FQNNGV. With 7 bases clipped from V and 5 bases from J, the junction kept 14 bases outside the gene matches. The CDR3 is 16 residues long. What was sequenced was peripheral blood. The chain couples TRBV11-2 to TRBJ2-5, with TRBD2 identical over 9 bases. The origin of this receptor is a man between 65 and 85 years old with acute or convalescent COVID-19. The CDR3 loop reads CASTKTQGLAMETQYF. The CDR3 DNA sequence: TGTGCCAGCACCAAAACCCAGGGACTAGCAATGGAGACCCAGTACTTC.